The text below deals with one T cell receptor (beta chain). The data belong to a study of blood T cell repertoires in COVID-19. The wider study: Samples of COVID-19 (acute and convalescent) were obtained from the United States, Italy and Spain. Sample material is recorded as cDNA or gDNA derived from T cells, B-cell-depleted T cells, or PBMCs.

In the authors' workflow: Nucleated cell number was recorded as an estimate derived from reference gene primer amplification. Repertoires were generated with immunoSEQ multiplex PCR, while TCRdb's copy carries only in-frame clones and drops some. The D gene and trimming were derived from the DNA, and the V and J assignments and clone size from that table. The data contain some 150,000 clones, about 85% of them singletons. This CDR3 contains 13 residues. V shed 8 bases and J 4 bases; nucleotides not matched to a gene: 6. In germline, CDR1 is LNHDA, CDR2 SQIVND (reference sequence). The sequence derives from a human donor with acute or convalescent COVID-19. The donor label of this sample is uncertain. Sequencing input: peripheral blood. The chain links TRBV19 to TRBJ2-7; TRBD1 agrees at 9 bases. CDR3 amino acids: CASSSGQGYEQYF. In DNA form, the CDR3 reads TGTGCCAGTTCCTCGGGACAGGGTTACGAGCAGTACTTC. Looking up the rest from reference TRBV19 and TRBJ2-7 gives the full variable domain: DGGITQSPKYLFRKEGQNVTLSCEQNLNHDAMYWYRQDPGQGLRLIYYSQIVNDFQKGDIAEGYSVSREKKESFPLTVTSAQKNPTAFYLCASSSGQGYEQYFGPGTRLTVT.